The entry below describes one TCR beta chain. The CDR3 is 15 amino acids. V was pared by 5 bases and J by 8 bases, with 8 bases of the junction left unmatched. Per the germline V gene, CDR1 is MNHEY and CDR2 is SVGAGI. The data belong to a study of blood T cell repertoires in COVID-19. In the study overall: Material from acute and convalescent COVID-19 was sourced from the United States, Italy and Spain.

Measured with immunoSEQ multiplex PCR; TCRdb has only the in-frame clones, and not every one. The table has approximately 270,000 clones, approximately 91% seen once. Source material: PBMCs or T cells enriched from blood (not recorded which). The chain has TRBV6-5 and TRBJ1-4; 10 bases line up with TRBD1. The sequence came from a human donor in a cohort exposed to, infected with or recovered from COVID-19 (not recorded which). The donor label of this sample is uncertain. The CDR3 is CASSRGQGLREKLFF. The CDR3 bases are TGTGCCAGCAGTCGGGGACAGGGGCTACGGGAAAAACTGTTTTTT.